This TCR beta chain was captured by sequencing in a study of CD8 T cells in ankylosing spondylitis. Comment on this clonotype: Its antigen remains unknown.

Quantitative 5'-RACE with molecular barcodes was used to make the TCR beta libraries. TCRdb recomputed calls from the 5' RACE reads with MiXCR, one row per CDR3 protein. The sample yields approximately 400,000 distinct CDR3 sequences, 20% to 30% seen once. CDR3 length: 12 residues. CDR1 is SGHRS and CDR2 is YFSETQ in the germline V gene. Trimming cost V 1 base and J 6 bases, with 6 bases left between them. Study-wide results and limits: There was reportedly significant enrichment of clones that were disease-linked in matched ankylosing spondylitis synovial fluid. Characteristic of ankylosing spondylitis blood, it appeared, was a TCR beta motif comprising several highly homologous variants. Some of the motif variants had earlier been found in reactive arthritis patients' fluid and blood.

Sequencing used blood, either unsorted or a sorted T cell fraction (not recorded which). This sequence joins TRBV5-1 and TRBJ2-3; D unresolved. The TCR sequence derives from a male donor with ankylosing spondylitis. The CDR3 DNA reads as TGCGCCAGCAGCTTGTCCTGGGATACGCAGTATTTT. This encodes CASSLSWDTQYF.